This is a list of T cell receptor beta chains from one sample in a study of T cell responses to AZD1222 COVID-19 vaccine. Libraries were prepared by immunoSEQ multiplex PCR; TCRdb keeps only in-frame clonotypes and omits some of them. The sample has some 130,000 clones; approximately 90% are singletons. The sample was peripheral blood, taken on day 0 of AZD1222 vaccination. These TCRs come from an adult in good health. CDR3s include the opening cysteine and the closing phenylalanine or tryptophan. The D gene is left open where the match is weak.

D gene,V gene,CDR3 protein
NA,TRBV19,CASRTGQFYSNQPQHF
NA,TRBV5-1,CASSLAWGTGELFF
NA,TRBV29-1,CSADQGDGYEQYF
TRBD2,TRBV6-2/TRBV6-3,CASSYPSLAGSGTKGEQYF
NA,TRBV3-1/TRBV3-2,CASSQARETQYF
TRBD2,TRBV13,CASSSGLAGGSYEQYF
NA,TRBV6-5,CAGSSSYNSPLHF
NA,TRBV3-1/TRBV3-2,CASSQNTEAFF
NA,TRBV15,CATSSPGQTFYGYTF
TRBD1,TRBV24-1,CATAQGGQRGTGELFF
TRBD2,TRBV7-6,CASSRPLAGGPGEQFF
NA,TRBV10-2,CASSEFGETQYF
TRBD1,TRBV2,CASSEGDRGVSNQPQHF
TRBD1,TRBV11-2,CASSLWTGVGQAFF
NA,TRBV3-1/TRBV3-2,CASSQRYRDTIYF
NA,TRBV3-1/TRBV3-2,CASSRGFEAFF
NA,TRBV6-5,CASNARGGNEQFF
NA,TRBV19,CASSPRHSYSYEQYF
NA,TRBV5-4,CASRVGGSTYEQYF
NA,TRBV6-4,CASSDSWMDRGAYYGYTF
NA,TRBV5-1,CASSLAGGAGNTGELFF
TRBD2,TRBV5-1,CASSFYGTSGGTDTQYF
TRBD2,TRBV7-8,CASGRGVYEQYF
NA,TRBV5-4,CASSPSQFNYGYTF
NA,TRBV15,CATSRDPPRNTEAFF
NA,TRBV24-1,CATSHPFGTSGHYGYTF
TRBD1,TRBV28,CASIETGGRDEQYF
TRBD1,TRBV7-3,CASREGQGADTQYF
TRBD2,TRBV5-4,CASSLGTSGGIYEQYF
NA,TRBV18,CASSPPDSVGTYEQYF
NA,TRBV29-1,CSARRGVPGELFF
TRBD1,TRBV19,CASSRQGLAGANVLTF
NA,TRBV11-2,CASAKVGDSYNEQFF
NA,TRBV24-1,CATSDSGLDTQYF
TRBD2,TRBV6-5,CASSRIAGGHEQFF
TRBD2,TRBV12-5,CASVAGSTYEQYF
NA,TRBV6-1,CASSEAYTGDTQYF
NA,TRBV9,CASSAVRVTGELFF
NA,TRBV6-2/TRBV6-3,CASSYSKGPLSYNEQFF
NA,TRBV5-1,CASSSADGGTEAFF
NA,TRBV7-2,CASSWVLPAEAFF
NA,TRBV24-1,CATSDSIGYTF
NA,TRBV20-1,CSARRGGEQYF
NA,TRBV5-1,CASSLANEETQYF
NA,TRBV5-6,CASSLEAPNRGYYNEQFF
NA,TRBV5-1,CASNLQLVGTDTQYF